The rows below give T cell receptor beta chains drawn from one sample of a study of response to subunit inactivated influenza vaccine. Via MiXCR, TCRdb re-called the RT-PCR reads, giving one row per CDR3 protein. Of almost 250,000 distinct CDR3 sequences in the sample, more than 9% were seen once. The sample consisted of non-naive T cells sorted from PBMCs, taken less than 15 days before vaccination. All receptors come from a man aged 50-60 years who received an inactivated influenza vaccine. CDR3s include the opening cysteine and the closing phenylalanine or tryptophan. D genes are given only for firm matches. Part of the rows lack a size; the others show once, few, many or a class for expanded clones.

V: TRBV29-1; D: TRBD1; J: TRBJ1-3; size: few; DNA: TGCAGCGTTGTGACCGGGACAGGGAGCTCTGGAAACACCATATATTTT; CDR3: CSVVTGTGSSGNTIYF
V: TRBV12-3/TRBV12-4; D: TRBD2; J: TRBJ2-3; size: NA; DNA: TGTGCCAGCAGTTCCCTAGCGGACTTCACAGATACGCAGTATTTT; CDR3: CASSSLADFTDTQYF
V: TRBV13; D: NA; J: TRBJ1-1; size: few; DNA: TGTGCCAGCAGCCCCACCCCGAACACTGAAGCTTTCTTT; CDR3: CASSPTPNTEAFF
V: TRBV6-6; D: NA; J: TRBJ2-3; size: few; DNA: TGTGCCAGCAGCTGGGGGTGGAAAGATACGCAGTATTTT; CDR3: CASSWGWKDTQYF
V: TRBV12-3/TRBV12-4; D: NA; J: TRBJ2-1; size: many; DNA: TGTGCCAGCAGCCTAAGGACTCACGGTGGTGAGCAGTTCTTC; CDR3: CASSLRTHGGEQFF
V: TRBV20-1; D: NA; J: TRBJ2-2; size: NA; DNA: TGCAGTGCTAGCAGGGACCAGAACACCGGGGAGCTGTTTTTT; CDR3: CSASRDQNTGELFF
V: TRBV7-2; D: NA; J: TRBJ2-7; size: many; DNA: TGTGCCAGCAGCCTACTGGGGGGAAGATCACTCTACGAGCAGTACTTC; CDR3: CASSLLGGRSLYEQYF
V: TRBV5-4; D: NA; J: TRBJ2-5; size: few; DNA: TGTGCCAGCAGCTTGGCGGGTCGGGAAACCCAAGAGACCCAGTACTTC; CDR3: CASSLAGRETQETQYF
V: TRBV11-3; D: NA; J: TRBJ2-3; size: few; DNA: TGTGCCAGCAGCTTAGCGACTAGAGATACGCAGTATTTT; CDR3: CASSLATRDTQYF
V: TRBV29-1; D: NA; J: TRBJ2-7; size: medium-sized; DNA: TGCAGCGCCGAGACAGACTACACCTACGAGCAGTACTTC; CDR3: CSAETDYTYEQYF
V: TRBV5-1; D: NA; J: TRBJ2-3; size: NA; DNA: TGCGCCAGCAGCTTGGGATCTAGCAAGGATACGCAGTATTTT; CDR3: CASSLGSSKDTQYF
V: TRBV5-1; D: NA; J: TRBJ2-5; size: NA; DNA: TGCGCCAGCAGCTTGGTGGGCTACCAAGAGACCCAGTACTTC; CDR3: CASSLVGYQETQYF
V: TRBV12-3/TRBV12-4; D: NA; J: TRBJ1-2; size: many; DNA: TGTGCCAGCACCAACTGGTTCTATGGCTACACCTTC; CDR3: CASTNWFYGYTF
V: TRBV7-3; D: NA; J: TRBJ2-5; size: few; DNA: TGTGCCAGCAGCTTAACGGGCCAGGGAGGAAGTGAGACCCAGTACTTC; CDR3: CASSLTGQGGSETQYF
V: TRBV29-1; D: NA; J: TRBJ2-4; size: NA; DNA: TGCAGCGTTCTGAACAGGGCACCTCGCGGAGACATTCAGTACTTC; CDR3: CSVLNRAPRGDIQYF
V: TRBV7-9; D: TRBD1; J: TRBJ1-1; size: NA; DNA: TGTGCCAGCAGCAAAGCCGGGACAGCGTCGACCGACACTGAAGCTTTCTTT; CDR3: CASSKAGTASTDTEAFF
V: TRBV5-1; D: TRBD2; J: TRBJ2-1; size: many; DNA: TGCGCCAGCAGCCCGATATACTCAGGGACTAGCGGGAGTGGCAATGAGCAGTTCTTC; CDR3: CASSPIYSGTSGSGNEQFF
V: TRBV5-1; D: TRBD2; J: TRBJ2-2; size: NA; DNA: TGCGCCAGCAGTTTGACTAGCGGGAGTCCCGGGGAGCTGTTTTTT; CDR3: CASSLTSGSPGELFF
V: TRBV20-1; D: NA; J: TRBJ1-1; size: few; DNA: TGCAGTGCTAGAGATCCGGGGAGGTCGAACACTGAAGCTTTCTTT; CDR3: CSARDPGRSNTEAFF
V: TRBV15; D: TRBD1; J: TRBJ1-2; size: NA; DNA: TGTGCCACCAGCAGGCGGACAGGGCAAGGCTACACCTTC; CDR3: CATSRRTGQGYTF
V: TRBV20-1; D: TRBD2; J: TRBJ2-1; size: NA; DNA: TGCAGTCCTACTAGCGGGGGGCATCTGTCCCTATACAATGAGCAGTTCTTC; CDR3: CSPTSGGHLSLYNEQFF
V: TRBV11-1; D: TRBD1; J: TRBJ1-1; size: NA; DNA: TGTGCCAGCAGACTATCGCCCCAGGGGGCAGGTAGCACTGAAGCTTTCTTT; CDR3: CASRLSPQGAGSTEAFF
V: TRBV6-1; D: NA; J: TRBJ1-1; size: many; DNA: TGTGCCAGCAGTGATACTGAAGCTTTCTTT; CDR3: CASSDTEAFF
V: TRBV20-1; D: NA; J: TRBJ1-5; size: many; DNA: TGCAGTGCTAGACTCCGCGACAGATACAATCAGCCCCAGCATTTT; CDR3: CSARLRDRYNQPQHF
V: TRBV6-1; D: NA; J: TRBJ2-3; size: many; DNA: TGTGCCAGCAGAGAGCGCACCAGGACAGATACGCAGTATTTT; CDR3: CASRERTRTDTQYF
V: TRBV11-2; D: NA; J: TRBJ2-5; size: few; DNA: TGTGCCAGCAGCTTCCGATCGGCTTGGCGAGAGACCCAGTACTTC; CDR3: CASSFRSAWRETQYF
V: TRBV6-1; D: TRBD1; J: TRBJ1-1; size: NA; DNA: TGTGCCAGCAGGGCACAGGGGGCGAGTCTTGAAGCTTTCTTT; CDR3: CASRAQGASLEAFF
V: TRBV2; D: TRBD2; J: TRBJ2-5; size: NA; DNA: TGTGCCAGCAGTGGCAGTTCAGCGGGGGCCCGGGGCCAGTACTTC; CDR3: CASSGSSAGARGQYF
V: TRBV5-1; D: TRBD2; J: TRBJ2-3; size: NA; DNA: TGCGCCAGCAGCCGCGGGGGGACTCAGAGCACAGATACGCAGTATTTT; CDR3: CASSRGGTQSTDTQYF